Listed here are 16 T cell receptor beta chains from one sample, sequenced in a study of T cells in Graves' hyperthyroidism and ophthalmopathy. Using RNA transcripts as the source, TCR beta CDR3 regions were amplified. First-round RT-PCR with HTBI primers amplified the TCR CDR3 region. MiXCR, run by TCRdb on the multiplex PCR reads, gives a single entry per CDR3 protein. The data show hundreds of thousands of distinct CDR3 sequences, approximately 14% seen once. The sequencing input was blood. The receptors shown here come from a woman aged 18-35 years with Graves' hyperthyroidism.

The CDR3: CASSSFPGTVNYEQYF. The CDR3 DNA reads as TGTGCCAGCAGCTCATTCCCCGGGACAGTGAATTACGAGCAGTACTTC. The V and J genes are TRBV28 and TRBJ2-7; TRBD1 matches at 7 bases. There are 16 residues in the CDR3. Trimming took 6 bases from V and 4 from J; bases not matched to a gene: 15. CDR1 MDHEN and CDR2 SYDVKM come from the germline V gene. The whole variable domain, filled in from reference TRBV28 and TRBJ2-7, reads DVKVTQSSRYLVKRTGEKVFLECVQDMDHENMFWYRQDPGLGLRLIYFSYDVKMKEKGDIPEGYSVSREKKERFSLILESASTNQTSMYLCASSSFPGTVNYEQYFGPGTRLTVT.

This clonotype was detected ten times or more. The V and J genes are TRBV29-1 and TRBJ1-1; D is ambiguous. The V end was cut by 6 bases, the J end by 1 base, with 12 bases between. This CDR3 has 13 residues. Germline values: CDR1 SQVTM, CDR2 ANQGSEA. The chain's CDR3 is CSVGSPGNTEAFF. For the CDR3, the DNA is TGCAGCGTCGGGTCTCCGGGGAACACTGAAGCTTTCTTT.

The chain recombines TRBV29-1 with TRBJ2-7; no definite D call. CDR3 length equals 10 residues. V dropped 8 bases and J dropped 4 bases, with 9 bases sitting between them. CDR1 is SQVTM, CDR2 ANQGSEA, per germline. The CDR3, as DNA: TGCAGCCCTTTGGGGTACGAGCAGTACTTC. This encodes CSPLGYEQYF.

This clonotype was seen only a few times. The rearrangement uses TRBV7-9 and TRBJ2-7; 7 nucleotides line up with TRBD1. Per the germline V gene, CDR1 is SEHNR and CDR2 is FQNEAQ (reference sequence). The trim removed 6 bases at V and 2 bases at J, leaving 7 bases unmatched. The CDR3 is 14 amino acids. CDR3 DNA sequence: TGTGCCAGCAGAAGGGACAGAGTACCCTACGAGCAGTACTTC. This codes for CASRRDRVPYEQYF.

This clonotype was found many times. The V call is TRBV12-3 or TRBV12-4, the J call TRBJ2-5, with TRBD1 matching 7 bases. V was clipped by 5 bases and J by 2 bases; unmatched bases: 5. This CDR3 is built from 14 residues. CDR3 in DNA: TGTGCCAGCAGTCGGGACAGACGACAAGAGACCCAGTACTTC. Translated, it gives CASSRDRRQETQYF.

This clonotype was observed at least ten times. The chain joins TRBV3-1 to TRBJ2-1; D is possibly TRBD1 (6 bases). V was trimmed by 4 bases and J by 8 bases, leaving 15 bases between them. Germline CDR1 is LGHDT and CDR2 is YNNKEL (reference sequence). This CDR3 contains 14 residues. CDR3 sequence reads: CASSPTPEGDEQFF. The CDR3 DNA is TGTGCCAGCAGCCCTACCCCCGAGGGGGATGAGCAGTTCTTC.

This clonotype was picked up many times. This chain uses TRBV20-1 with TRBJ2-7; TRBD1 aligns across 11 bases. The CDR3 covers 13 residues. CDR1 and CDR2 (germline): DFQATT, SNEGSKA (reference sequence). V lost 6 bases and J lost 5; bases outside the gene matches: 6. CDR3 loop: CSAPGQGGDEQYF. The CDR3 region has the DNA TGCAGTGCCCCGGGACAGGGGGGGGACGAGCAGTACTTC.

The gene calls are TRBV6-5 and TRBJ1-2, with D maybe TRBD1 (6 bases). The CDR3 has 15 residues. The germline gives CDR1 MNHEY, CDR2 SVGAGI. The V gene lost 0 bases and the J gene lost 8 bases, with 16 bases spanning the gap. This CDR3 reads CASSYSFGGRVGYTF. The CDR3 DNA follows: TGTGCCAGCAGTTACTCGTTCGGGGGGCGCGTGGGCTACACCTTC.

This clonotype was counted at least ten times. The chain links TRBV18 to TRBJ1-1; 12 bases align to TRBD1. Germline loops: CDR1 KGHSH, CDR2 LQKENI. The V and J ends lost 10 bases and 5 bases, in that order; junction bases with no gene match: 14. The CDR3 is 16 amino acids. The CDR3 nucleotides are TGTGCCACCTCCCGGGGGACAGGGGGCTTGATGACTGAAGCTTTCTTT. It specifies CATSRGTGGLMTEAFF.

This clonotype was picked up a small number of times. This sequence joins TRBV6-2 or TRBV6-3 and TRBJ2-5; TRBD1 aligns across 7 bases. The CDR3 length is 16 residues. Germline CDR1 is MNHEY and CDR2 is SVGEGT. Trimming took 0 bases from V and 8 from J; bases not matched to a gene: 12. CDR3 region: CASSYSGTDKKRTQYF. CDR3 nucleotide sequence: TGTGCCAGCAGTTACTCCGGGACAGACAAGAAGAGAACCCAGTACTTC.

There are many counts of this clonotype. The chain's CDR3 is CASSPQGPANTGELFF. The CDR3 DNA reads as TGTGCCAGCAGCCCACAGGGGCCGGCGAACACCGGGGAGCTGTTTTTT. The genes are TRBV7-2 and TRBJ2-2; 7 nucleotides match TRBD1. CDR3 length: 16 amino acids. The germline V gene has CDR1 SGHTA and CDR2 FQGNSA. The junction had 6 bases not matched to a gene; V was cut back by 5 bases and J by 0 bases.

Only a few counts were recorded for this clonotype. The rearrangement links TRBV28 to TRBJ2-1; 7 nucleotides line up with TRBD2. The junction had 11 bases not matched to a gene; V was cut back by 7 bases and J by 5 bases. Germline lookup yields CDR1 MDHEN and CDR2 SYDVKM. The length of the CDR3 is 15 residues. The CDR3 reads CASNWGLAENNEQFF. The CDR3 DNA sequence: TGTGCCAGCAATTGGGGCCTAGCGGAAAACAATGAGCAGTTCTTC.

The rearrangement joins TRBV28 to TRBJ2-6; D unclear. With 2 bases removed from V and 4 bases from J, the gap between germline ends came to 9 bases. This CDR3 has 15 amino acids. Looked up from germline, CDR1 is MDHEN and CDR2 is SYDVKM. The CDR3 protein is CASSLGATGANVLTF. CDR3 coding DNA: TGTGCCAGCAGTTTAGGAGCGACCGGGGCCAACGTCCTGACTTTC.

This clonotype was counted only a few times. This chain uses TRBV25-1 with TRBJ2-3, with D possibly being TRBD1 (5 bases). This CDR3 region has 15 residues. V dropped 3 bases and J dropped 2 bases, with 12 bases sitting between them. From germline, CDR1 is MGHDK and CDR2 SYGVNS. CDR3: CASSDLRAPTDTQYF. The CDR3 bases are TGTGCCAGCAGTGATCTCAGGGCACCCACAGATACGCAGTATTTT.

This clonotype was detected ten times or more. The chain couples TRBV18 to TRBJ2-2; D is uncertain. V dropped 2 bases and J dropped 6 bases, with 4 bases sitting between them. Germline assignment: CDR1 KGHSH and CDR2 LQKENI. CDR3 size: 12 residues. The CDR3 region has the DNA TGTGCCAGCTCACCAGGGGCCGGGGAGCTGTTTTTT. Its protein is CASSPGAGELFF.

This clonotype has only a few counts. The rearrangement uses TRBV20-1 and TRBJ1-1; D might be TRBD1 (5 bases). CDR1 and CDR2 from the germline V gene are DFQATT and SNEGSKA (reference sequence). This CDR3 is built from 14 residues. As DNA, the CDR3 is TGCCCAAAACTTCTAACCGGGACCCCGCGTGAAGCTTTCTTT. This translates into CPKLLTGTPREAFF.